The present entry profiles one T cell receptor (beta chain) with its context. Its target is not known. The sample originates from a study of siplizumab effects on memory and regulatory T cells. Study-wide points: Roughly 80-97% of proliferating CD4+ or CD8+ clones defied assignment to a naive or memory phenotype. Naive T cells were seen as more diverse than memory cells and as major alloresponse contributors. Mapping to unstimulated subsets was achieved for only a minor fraction of alloreactive clones.

Method: immunoSEQ multiplex PCR; TCRdb's copy keeps in-frame clones and lacks some. The sample lists 85,000 to 130,000 clones; nearly 95% were seen once. The CDR3 has 17 amino acids. The V segment lost 2 bases and the J segment 5 bases; nucleotides outside the gene matches: 12. CDR1 is SEHNR, CDR2 FQNEAQ, per germline (reference sequence). Sequencing was done on a sample of Tregs sorted from blood. The chain couples TRBV7-9 to TRBJ2-5; 9 bases fit TRBD2. The TCR sequence derives from a human donor in good health. Here the CDR3 DNA reads TGTGCCAGCAGCTTAAGTGTCTGGCGGGGGGGCCGGGAGACCCAGTACTTC. Translated, it gives CASSLSVWRGGRETQYF. Drawing the rest from reference TRBV7-9 and TRBJ2-5, the complete variable domain is DTGVSQNPRHKITKRGQNVTFRCDPISEHNRLYWYRQTLGQGPEFLTYFQNEAQLEKSRLLSDRFSAERPKGSFSTLEIQRTEQGDSAMYLCASSLSVWRGGRETQYFGPGTRLLVL.